Listed here are 29 T cell receptor beta chains from one sample, sequenced in a study of blood T cell repertoires in COVID-19. TCRdb keeps only in-frame clones here, not all; method: immunoSEQ multiplex PCR. The profile shows 75,000 to 90,000 clones, approximately 90% of them singletons. The sequencing input was peripheral blood. The receptors shown here come from a human donor in a cohort sampled during active COVID-19.

This clone was observed once. This chain joins TRBV7-8 and TRBJ2-3; TRBD2 matches at 10 bases. The CDR3 is made up of 17 amino acids. Germline V CDR1 and CDR2: SGHVS, FQNEAQ. After removal of 4 bases from V and 4 bases from J, the junction contained 11 bases not matched to a gene. DNA for the CDR3: TGTGCCAGCAGCTCCCTCCAGCGGGGGGGCGGCGCAGATACGCAGTATTTT. Amino acid sequence: CASSSLQRGGGADTQYF.

The J gene is TRBJ2-5, the V gene TRBV9; TRBD2 aligns across 9 bases. V was clipped by 5 bases and J by 2 bases; unmatched bases: 7. The germline CDR1 and CDR2 sequences are SGDLS and YYNGEE. The CDR3 is made up of 15 amino acids. CDR3: CASSRAGGNQETQYF. CDR3 sequence (DNA): TGTGCCAGCAGTCGAGCGGGGGGTAATCAAGAGACCCAGTACTTC.

This sequence joins TRBV7-8 and TRBJ1-3; perhaps TRBD1 as D (5 bases). Germline V lookup: CDR1 SGHVS, CDR2 FQNEAQ. This CDR3 is built from 17 residues. Trimming shortened V by 1 base and J by 2 bases, and 15 bases separated the two germline ends. The CDR3 sequence is CASSLVGGGTPGNTIYF. In DNA form, the CDR3 reads TGTGCCAGCAGCTTAGTGGGGGGAGGTACGCCTGGAAACACCATATATTTT.

The gene calls are TRBV10-3 and TRBJ1-1, with a possible D match to TRBD1 (6 bases). This CDR3 spans 14 amino acids. Germline assignment: CDR1 ENHRY and CDR2 SYGVKD. V was shortened by 9 bases and J by 1 base, with 15 bases between the two germline ends. In nucleotides, the CDR3 is TGTGCCATGACGCAAGACAGGCAGAACACTGAAGCTTTCTTT. It codes for CAMTQDRQNTEAFF.

The chain carries TRBV12-3 or TRBV12-4 and TRBJ2-3; the D is unclear. This CDR3 comprises 13 residues. The V end was cut by 6 bases, the J end by 7 bases, with 14 bases between. CDR3 sequence: CASSPPAGYTQYF. DNA of the CDR3: TGTGCCAGCAGCCCCCCCGCAGGCTATACGCAGTATTTT.

The rearrangement uses TRBV9 and TRBJ2-3; 11 bases align to TRBD2. Germline loops: CDR1 SGDLS, CDR2 YYNGEE. The J segment lost 1 base and the V segment lost 4 bases, leaving 11 bases of the junction unmatched. The CDR3 covers 18 residues. CDR3 residues: CASSLGVAGGPGTDTQYF. DNA of the CDR3: TGTGCCAGCAGCCTAGGAGTAGCGGGGGGGCCGGGCACAGATACGCAGTATTTT.

The CDR3 region is CAWTGTGVYEQYF. The CDR3 bases are TGTGCCTGGACCGGGACAGGGGTCTACGAGCAGTACTTC. This sequence joins TRBV30 and TRBJ2-7, with TRBD1 matching over 10 bases. The CDR3 sequence is 13 residues long. Germline-derived CDR1 and CDR2 are GTSNPN and SVGIG (reference sequence). V shed 4 bases and J 3 bases; nucleotides not matched to a gene: 3.

V gene TRBV3-1 (or the pseudogene TRBV3-2) combines with J gene TRBJ1-3; D remains ambiguous. The CDR3 has 15 residues. Germline values: CDR1 LGHDT, CDR2 YNNKEL (reference sequence). Trimming shortened V by 1 base and J by 7 bases, and 14 bases separated the two germline ends. The CDR3 bases are TGTGCCAGCAGCCAAGTCAGGAACAGTCCGAACACCATATATTTT. This gives the protein CASSQVRNSPNTIYF.

The rearrangement joins TRBV7-3 to TRBJ2-2, with D possibly matching TRBD1 (6 bases). The CDR3 runs 13 residues. Germline lookup yields CDR1 SGHTA and CDR2 FQGTGA. The V end was cut by 2 bases, the J end by 7 bases, with 8 bases between. The CDR3 sequence: CASSLGGNGELFF. The CDR3 nucleotides are TGTGCCAGCAGCTTAGGGGGCAACGGGGAGCTGTTTTTT.

The chain links TRBV19 to TRBJ2-7, with D hard to call. Germline V gene data show CDR1 as LNHDA and CDR2 as SQIVND (reference sequence). The CDR3 runs 14 residues. Trimming shortened V by 7 bases and J by 0 bases, and 13 bases separated the two germline ends. In nucleotides, the CDR3 is TGTGCCAGTATTCATTCTGGCAGCTCCTACGAGCAGTACTTC. This encodes CASIHSGSSYEQYF.

This clone was seen a single time. The chain links TRBV9 to TRBJ1-2, with D perhaps matching TRBD1 (5 bases). This CDR3 has 16 residues. From germline, CDR1 is SGDLS and CDR2 YYNGEE. The germline V and J ends were trimmed by 0 bases and 6 bases, with 18 bases remaining between them. The CDR3 DNA is TGTGCCAGCAGCGTAGGGCACAGGTACCTTGGAAATGGCTACACCTTC. This codes for CASSVGHRYLGNGYTF.

The chain combines TRBV6-6 with TRBJ2-7; D is possibly TRBD1 (6 bases). The germline gives CDR1 MNHNY, CDR2 SVGAGI (reference sequence). The CDR3 is 13 residues long. The ends were cut back, 10 bases at V and 1 base at J, with 14 bases in the middle. The CDR3: CATRQDFSYEQYF. CDR3 nucleotides: TGTGCCACGAGACAGGATTTTTCCTACGAGCAGTACTTC.

The chain couples TRBV3-1 (or the pseudogene TRBV3-2) to TRBJ1-4; D uncertain. Trimming removed 0 bases from V and 0 bases from J, with 11 bases in between. This CDR3 comprises 17 residues. The germline V gene has CDR1 LGHDT and CDR2 YNNKEL (reference sequence). The DNA for the CDR3 is TGTGCCAGCAGCCAAGATGCCAGCGGTGCAACTAATGAAAAACTGTTTTTT. Protein sequence: CASSQDASGATNEKLFF.

The chain has TRBV4-3 and TRBJ2-3, with 7 bases identical to TRBD2. The CDR3 is 17 amino acids. With V trimmed by 0 bases and J by 0 bases, 6 bases remained unmatched. The germline gives CDR1 LGHNA, CDR2 YSLEER. The DNA for the CDR3 is TGCGCCAGCAGCCAAGACCGGGCGGGGGAAAGCACAGATACGCAGTATTTT. The encoded protein is CASSQDRAGESTDTQYF.

This clone was detected only once. The genes are TRBV10-3 and TRBJ2-2; 11 bases fit TRBD1. Germline values: CDR1 ENHRY, CDR2 SYGVKD. This CDR3 is built from 15 residues. V lost 5 bases to trimming and J lost 5 bases; unmatched junction nucleotides: 4. CDR3: CAISTGTGGTGELFF. The CDR3 DNA reads TGTGCCATCAGTACCGGGACAGGGGGTACCGGGGAGCTGTTTTTT.

The J gene is TRBJ2-7, the V gene TRBV5-5; 7 nucleotides align to TRBD1. The CDR3 runs 15 residues. Germline assignment: CDR1 SGHKS and CDR2 YYEKEE (reference sequence). Germline trimming cut 4 bases from V and 0 bases from J; bases unmatched to any gene: 7. CDR3 DNA sequence: TGTGCCAGCAGCCAACCCGGGACAGCCTCCTACGAGCAGTACTTC. Residues: CASSQPGTASYEQYF.

V and J are TRBV18 and TRBJ2-5; the D is unclear. The CDR3 is 14 residues long. Germline V lookup: CDR1 KGHSH, CDR2 LQKENI. V was clipped by 0 bases and J by 5 bases, with 10 bases between them. This CDR3 reads CASSPPAQRETQYF. The CDR3 region has the DNA TGTGCCAGCTCACCACCTGCGCAGAGGGAGACCCAGTACTTC.

The genes are TRBV5-4 and TRBJ2-1, with TRBD2 as a possible D gene (5 bases). Germline V gene sequence: CDR1 SGHNT, CDR2 YYREEE (reference sequence). V was shortened by 4 bases and J by 3 bases, with 14 bases between the two germline ends. The length of the CDR3 is 15 residues. The CDR3, as DNA: TGTGCCAGCAGCCAACGATTCGGACTCTACAATGAGCAGTTCTTC. Its translation is CASSQRFGLYNEQFF. Complete variable domain (other parts from reference TRBV5-4 and TRBJ2-1): ETGVTQSPTHLIKTRGQQVTLRCSSQSGHNTVSWYQQALGQGPQFIFQYYREEENGRGNFPPRFSGLQFPNYSSELNVNALELDDSALYLCASSQRFGLYNEQFFGPGTRLTVL.

This chain uses TRBV18 with TRBJ1-5, with D uncertain. The CDR3 length is 19 residues. Germline CDR1 reads KGHSH; CDR2 reads LQKENI. The V and J ends lost 3 bases and 2 bases respectively, with 23 bases between them. CDR3 amino acids: CASSPSSGLGLGGNQPQHF. The CDR3 DNA sequence: TGTGCCAGCTCACCTTCTTCCGGACTCGGTCTGGGCGGCAATCAGCCCCAGCATTTT.

In this sample, this clone turned up a few times. This rearrangement joins TRBV7-6 to TRBJ2-4; tentatively, D is TRBD1 (5 bases). This CDR3 is 15 amino acids long. The V gene lost 0 bases and the J gene lost 7 bases, with 13 bases spanning the gap. Germline V lookup: CDR1 SGHVS, CDR2 FNYEAQ. The CDR3 loop reads CASSLASGIGNIQYF. Here the CDR3 DNA reads TGTGCCAGCAGCTTAGCTTCAGGGATCGGGAACATTCAGTACTTC.

This chain connects TRBV30 to TRBJ1-4; 8 nucleotides agree with TRBD1. The V and J ends lost 6 bases and 6 bases, in that order; junction bases with no gene match: 6. The CDR3 sequence is 13 residues long. The V gene's germline CDR1 is GTSNPN and CDR2 SVGIG (reference sequence). The CDR3 reads CACGRGRDEKLFF. The CDR3 nucleotides read TGTGCCTGTGGCAGGGGGCGGGATGAAAAACTGTTTTTT.

This rearrangement joins TRBV28 to TRBJ2-3, with 8 bases identical to TRBD2. Trimming cost V 3 bases and J 6 bases; bases outside gene matches: 11. Germline V CDR1 and CDR2: MDHEN, SYDVKM. There are 16 residues in the CDR3. CDR3 nucleotide sequence: TGTGCCAGCAGTTTTGTTAGCGGGGATATTCGTGATACGCAGTATTTT. This translates into CASSFVSGDIRDTQYF. The full variable domain, with the rest looked up from reference TRBV28 and TRBJ2-3, is DVKVTQSSRYLVKRTGEKVFLECVQDMDHENMFWYRQDPGLGLRLIYFSYDVKMKEKGDIPEGYSVSREKKERFSLILESASTNQTSMYLCASSFVSGDIRDTQYFGPGTRLTVL.

The chain combines TRBV4-2 with TRBJ2-3; the match to TRBD2 covers 8 bases. Germline loops: CDR1 LGHNA, CDR2 YNFKEQ. The ends lost 0 bases at V and 10 bases at J; junction bases unmatched: 15. The CDR3 is 17 residues long. Here the CDR3 reads CASSQDGVTGGPPAQYF. CDR3 DNA: TGTGCCAGCAGCCAAGATGGAGTAACGGGGGGGCCGCCGGCGCAGTATTTT.

Comments on this clone: Other DNA sequences in the same sample also yield this CDR3. This sequence joins TRBV6-5 and TRBJ1-2; 7 bases map to TRBD1. This CDR3 spans 13 amino acids. Trimming at V came to 5 bases and at J to 3 bases, leaving 3 bases not matched to a gene. Per the germline V gene, CDR1 is MNHEY and CDR2 is SVGAGI. CDR3 residues: CASSLDRDYGYTF. CDR3 coding DNA: TGTGCCAGCAGTCTTGACAGGGACTATGGCTACACCTTC.

The chain links TRBV5-1 to TRBJ2-5; maybe TRBD2 (7 bases). Per germline, CDR1 SGHRS and CDR2 YFSETQ. The CDR3 is 16 amino acids. The V and J ends lost 4 bases and 4 bases respectively, with 20 bases between them. As DNA, the CDR3 is TGCGCCAGCAGCGCGATGCCGGGGGGCCTCGCAGAGACCCAGTACTTC. Protein: CASSAMPGGLAETQYF.

V gene TRBV3-1 (or the pseudogene TRBV3-2) combines with J gene TRBJ1-1; the D gene is possibly TRBD1 (6 bases). The germline CDR1 and CDR2 sequences are LGHDT and YNNKEL (reference sequence). The CDR3 extends over 16 amino acids. Deletions cut 1 base from V and 11 bases from J, with 23 bases between. CDR3 bases: TGTGCCAGCAGCCAAGCGGGTCGGGGGGCGGAGGGAGAGGCTTTCTTT. As protein: CASSQAGRGAEGEAFF.

This clone has a handful of counts. The rearrangement uses TRBV7-9 and TRBJ1-2, with D maybe TRBD1 (6 bases). This CDR3 region has 14 residues. The V end lost 4 bases, the J end lost 2 bases, and 11 bases lay between the germline ends. Germline V lookup: CDR1 SEHNR, CDR2 FQNEAQ (reference sequence). The CDR3 protein is CASSSTGRNYGYTF. The CDR3 DNA follows: TGTGCCAGCAGCTCGACAGGAAGAAACTATGGCTACACCTTC.

A word on this clone: The identical CDR3 is also encoded by other nucleotide sequences in the sample. The chain combines TRBV7-2 with TRBJ2-3, with a tentative D call TRBD2 (7 bases). The germline V gene encodes CDR1 SGHTA and CDR2 FQGNSA. The CDR3 runs 15 residues. Trimming took off 0 bases at V and 3 bases at J, with 10 bases between the two ends. The CDR3 is CASSLARGGTDTQYF. Written as DNA, the CDR3 is TGTGCCAGCAGCTTAGCCAGGGGAGGGACAGATACGCAGTATTTT.

The rearrangement joins TRBV2 to TRBJ2-3; 8 bases agree with TRBD2. CDR1 and CDR2 (germline): SNHLY, FYNNEI. The J segment lost 4 bases and the V segment lost 4 bases, leaving 4 bases of the junction unmatched. The CDR3 extends over 14 amino acids. CDR3 loop: CASSATGGPDTQYF. The CDR3 region has the DNA TGTGCCAGCAGTGCGACGGGGGGGCCAGATACGCAGTATTTT. The full variable domain, its missing parts supplied by reference TRBV2 and TRBJ2-3, is EPEVTQTPSHQVTQMGQEVILRCVPISNHLYFYWYRQILGQKVEFLVSFYNNEISEKSEIFDDQFSVERPDGSNFTLKIRSTKLEDSAMYFCASSATGGPDTQYFGPGTRLTVL.